This T cell receptor (beta chain) derives from a study of T cells in Graves' hyperthyroidism and ophthalmopathy. RNA transcripts yielded amplified TCR beta CDR3 regions. Researchers ran a first-round RT-PCR on the TCR CDR3 using the HTBI primer set. TCRdb ran MiXCR on the multiplex PCR reads and lists one entry per CDR3 protein. The sample lists around 700,000 distinct CDR3 sequences, 18% occurring once. Researchers barred patients who had uncontrolled infection, other autoimmune disease, pregnancy or lactation. Germline CDR1 is MGHRA and CDR2 is YSYEKL. V shed 3 bases and J 1 base; nucleotides not matched to a gene: 8. This CDR3 spans 16 amino acids.

V gene TRBV4-1 combines with J gene TRBJ1-1; 7 nucleotides line up with TRBD1. The receptor was derived from a woman aged 45 to 65 with Graves' hyperthyroidism that later progressed to Graves' ophthalmopathy. Sample: blood. The CDR3 is CASSHQTGTANTEAFF. The CDR3 region has the DNA TGCGCCAGCAGCCACCAAACCGGGACAGCGAACACTGAAGCTTTCTTT.